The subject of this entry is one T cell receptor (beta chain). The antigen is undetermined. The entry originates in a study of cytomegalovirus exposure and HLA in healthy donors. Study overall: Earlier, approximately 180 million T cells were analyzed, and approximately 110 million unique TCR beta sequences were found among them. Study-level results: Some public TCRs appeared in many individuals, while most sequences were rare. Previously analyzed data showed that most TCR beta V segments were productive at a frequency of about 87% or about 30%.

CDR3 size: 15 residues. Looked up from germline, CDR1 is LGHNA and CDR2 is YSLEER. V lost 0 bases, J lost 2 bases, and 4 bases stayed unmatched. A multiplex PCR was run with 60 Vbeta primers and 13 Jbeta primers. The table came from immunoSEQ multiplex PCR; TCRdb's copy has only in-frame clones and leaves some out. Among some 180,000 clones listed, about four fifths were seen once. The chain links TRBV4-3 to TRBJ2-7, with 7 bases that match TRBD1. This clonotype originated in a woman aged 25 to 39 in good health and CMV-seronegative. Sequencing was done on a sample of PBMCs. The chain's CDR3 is CASSQDLGQTYEQYF. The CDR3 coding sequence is TGCGCCAGCAGCCAAGATTTGGGACAGACCTACGAGCAGTACTTC.